A selection of T cell receptor beta chains follows, all from one sample in a study of shared clonotypes between healthy human individuals. TCRdb's copy holds only in-frame clones and misses some; the assay was immunoSEQ multiplex PCR. The repertoire holds about 2.3 million clones, with roughly 92% as singletons. Sequencing was performed on naive CD4+ T cells from PBMCs. Receptors originate from a man between 18 and 35 years old in good health. Some clones in this sample may be carry-over from other donors' samples. The CDR3 runs from the conserved cysteine through the conserved F or W. D genes are given only for firm matches. Some rows mark clone size as missing; the rest say once, few, many or name a class of expanded clone.

CDR3nt: TGTGCCATCAGGGACCCTGGACTAGCGCCCACAGATACGCAGTATTTT; CDR3aa: CAIRDPGLAPTDTQYF; abundance: NA; d_gene: TRBD2; j_gene: TRBJ2-3; v_gene: TRBV10-3
CDR3nt: TGTGCCAGCAGCGTAGAACTACGCGGGAGGGCCGACAATGAGCAGTTCTTC; CDR3aa: CASSVELRGRADNEQFF; abundance: NA; d_gene: TRBD2; j_gene: TRBJ2-1; v_gene: TRBV9
CDR3nt: TGCGCCAGCAGCTTAACCCGTCAAGAGACCCAGTACTTC; CDR3aa: CASSLTRQETQYF; abundance: NA; d_gene: NA; j_gene: TRBJ2-5; v_gene: TRBV5-1
CDR3nt: TGTGCCAGCAGTACCACCGGGACTGAAGCTTTCTTT; CDR3aa: CASSTTGTEAFF; abundance: NA; d_gene: NA; j_gene: TRBJ1-1; v_gene: TRBV27
CDR3nt: TGTGCCAGCCGGCCCGGGGGGAACACCGGGGAGCTGTTTTTT; CDR3aa: CASRPGGNTGELFF; abundance: NA; d_gene: NA; j_gene: TRBJ2-2; v_gene: TRBV6-5
CDR3nt: TGTGCCAGCAGCTTAGGGGGGACAGGGCGACTTAACTATGGCTACACCTTC; CDR3aa: CASSLGGTGRLNYGYTF; abundance: once; d_gene: TRBD1; j_gene: TRBJ1-2; v_gene: TRBV7-2
CDR3nt: TGTGCCAGCAGCCAGGGTAGAAGCACAGATACGCAGTATTTT; CDR3aa: CASSQGRSTDTQYF; abundance: NA; d_gene: NA; j_gene: TRBJ2-3; v_gene: TRBV7-9
CDR3nt: TGTGCCAGCAGTCGCGAATTTCTCGCTGAAGCTTTCTTT; CDR3aa: CASSREFLAEAFF; abundance: NA; d_gene: NA; j_gene: TRBJ1-1; v_gene: TRBV28
CDR3nt: TGTGCCAGCAACTCAGGGGGAAAATATAACTATGGCTACACCTTC; CDR3aa: CASNSGGKYNYGYTF; abundance: NA; d_gene: TRBD1; j_gene: TRBJ1-2; v_gene: TRBV28
CDR3nt: TGTGCCAGCAGGGGGTGGGGTCTCACCGGGGAGCTGTTTTTT; CDR3aa: CASRGWGLTGELFF; abundance: once; d_gene: NA; j_gene: TRBJ2-2; v_gene: TRBV6-1
CDR3nt: TGTGCCTGGAGAACGCTCAACACCGGGGAGCTGTTTTTT; CDR3aa: CAWRTLNTGELFF; abundance: NA; d_gene: NA; j_gene: TRBJ2-2; v_gene: TRBV30
CDR3nt: TGTGCCAGCAGTTTAGATTTAGGGGGGCCCTCTGGAAACACCATATATTTT; CDR3aa: CASSLDLGGPSGNTIYF; abundance: NA; d_gene: NA; j_gene: TRBJ1-3; v_gene: TRBV28
CDR3nt: TGTGCCAGCAACTATAGGTTCGGTATTGAGCAGTTCTTC; CDR3aa: CASNYRFGIEQFF; abundance: NA; d_gene: NA; j_gene: TRBJ2-1; v_gene: TRBV5-8
CDR3nt: TGCAGCGCACGACAGGGTAACTATGGCTACACCTTC; CDR3aa: CSARQGNYGYTF; abundance: once; d_gene: TRBD1; j_gene: TRBJ1-2; v_gene: TRBV29-1
CDR3nt: TGTGCCAGCAGTGACGCGGAGAACACTGAAGCTTTCTTT; CDR3aa: CASSDAENTEAFF; abundance: NA; d_gene: NA; j_gene: TRBJ1-1; v_gene: TRBV2
CDR3nt: TGCGCCAGCAGCTCAGGAAGGACATTACAAGAGACCCAGTACTTC; CDR3aa: CASSSGRTLQETQYF; abundance: NA; d_gene: NA; j_gene: TRBJ2-5; v_gene: TRBV4-1
CDR3nt: TGTGCCAGCACCAGGACAGGGGGAAATCAGCCCCAGCATTTT; CDR3aa: CASTRTGGNQPQHF; abundance: NA; d_gene: TRBD1; j_gene: TRBJ1-5; v_gene: TRBV6-6
CDR3nt: TGTGCCAGCAGCGAACTAGCGGGAGGACTCACAGATACGCAGTATTTT; CDR3aa: CASSELAGGLTDTQYF; abundance: NA; d_gene: TRBD2; j_gene: TRBJ2-3; v_gene: TRBV11-2
CDR3nt: TGTGCCAGCAGGGGTAGAGAGACTACACCCTACGAGCAGTACTTC; CDR3aa: CASRGRETTPYEQYF; abundance: NA; d_gene: NA; j_gene: TRBJ2-7; v_gene: TRBV6-6